The sequence of this T cell receptor (beta chain) was determined in a study of T cells after yellow fever vaccination. Overall study results and limits: Weaker overall was a secondary response that nonetheless peaked faster, on day 5 versus 15.

This clonotype was found many times. The antigen remains unidentified. Trimming cost V 4 bases and J 3 bases; bases outside gene matches: 10. Germline loops: CDR1 SGHRS, CDR2 YFSETQ. This CDR3 has 16 amino acids. From the 5' RACE reads, TCRdb called clonotypes with MiXCR, one entry per CDR3 protein. The sample includes under 150,000 distinct CDR3 sequences, roughly 8% of them seen just once. The specimen comprised CD4+ T cells sorted from PBMCs, sampled 5 days after the yellow fever booster vaccination. The sequence came from a man aged 25 to 45 who received the YFV17D yellow fever vaccine. V is TRBV5-1 and J is TRBJ2-1; 7 nucleotides agree with TRBD2. The CDR3: CASSPAGTMGYNEQFF. As DNA, the CDR3 is TGCGCCAGCAGCCCCGCCGGGACTATGGGCTACAATGAGCAGTTCTTC.